This paragraph covers one T cell receptor beta chain sequence. Its specificity is not known. One junction end disagrees with the germline gene, perhaps due to a read error. The sample is drawn from a study of glioma-infiltrating T cells. Study-level information: Dexamethasone exposure before glioma surgery was limited to six or fewer days. Study-wide points: Patients with low tissue-blood divergence carried a signature set of shared blood CDR3 motifs. Non-neoplastic patients had below-expected tissue-blood divergence, while all gliomas exceeded expectation.

Using RNA template, CDR3s of TCR alpha and beta were amplified with iRepertoire arm-PCR. MiXCR, run by TCRdb on the multiplex PCR reads, gives a single entry per CDR3 protein. The sample includes more than 350,000 distinct CDR3 sequences, about two fifths seen only once; the top ten take around 12%. The CDR3 totals 13 residues. Germline lookup yields CDR1 SGHRS and CDR2 YFSETQ. The sample was glioma tissue, nonneoplastic brain tissue, or PBMCs (not recorded which). This TCR was sampled from a human donor with low-grade glioma or glioblastoma, undergoing nonglioma brain surgery, or in good health (not recorded which). The rearrangement joins TRBV5-1 to TRBJ2-3; D gene ambiguous. The chain's CDR3 is CASSLDEIETRHF. The CDR3 DNA sequence: TGCGCCAGCAGCTTAGACGAGATTGAGACCAGGCATTTC.